What follows are 4 T cell receptor beta chains derived from one specimen sequenced in a study of T cell responses to AZD1222 COVID-19 vaccine. Some clones are missing from TCRdb's copy, which holds only in-frame ones; the method was immunoSEQ multiplex PCR. The sample lists 120,000 to 150,000 clones; about 90% were seen once. Sequencing used peripheral blood, obtained 28 days after the second dose of the MenACWY control vaccine. The source is an adult who received the MenACWY meningococcal vaccine as a control.

The chain employs TRBV11-2 and TRBJ2-1; 7 nucleotides align to TRBD2. Germline V lookup: CDR1 SGHAT, CDR2 FQNNGV. There are 11 residues in the CDR3. J lost 9 bases, V lost 7 bases, and 3 bases had no gene match. CDR3 residues: CASTRGVEQFF. DNA of the CDR3: TGTGCCAGCACCCGGGGGGTTGAGCAGTTCTTC.

V and J are TRBV3-1 (or the pseudogene TRBV3-2) and TRBJ1-1; D may be TRBD1 (5 bases). V dropped 0 bases and J dropped 3 bases, with 17 bases sitting between them. The CDR3 runs to 17 residues. Looked up from germline, CDR1 is LGHDT and CDR2 is YNNKEL (reference sequence). CDR3 sequence (DNA): TGTGCCAGCAGCCAAGATCCGGCAGGGATTTTGGACACTGAAGCTTTCTTT. Protein: CASSQDPAGILDTEAFF.

This clone was recorded once. CDR3 coding DNA: TGCGCCAGCAGCCTGAGACAGGGGGAGCCCGGGGAGCTGTTTTTT. Translating it yields CASSLRQGEPGELFF. This chain connects TRBV4-3 to TRBJ2-2; the match to TRBD1 covers 9 bases. The CDR3 contains 15 residues. V lost 4 bases and J lost 6; bases outside the gene matches: 6. The germline V gene encodes CDR1 LGHNA and CDR2 YSLEER.

The gene calls are TRBV10-3 and TRBJ1-4; weak D call: TRBD1 (5 bases). This CDR3 has 15 residues. Trimming removed 2 bases from V and 4 bases from J, with 11 bases in between. Germline CDR1 is ENHRY and CDR2 is SYGVKD. The CDR3: CAISERDGGNEKLFF. The DNA for the CDR3 is TGTGCCATCAGTGAGCGGGACGGGGGTAATGAAAAACTGTTTTTT.